The 29 T cell receptor beta chains given below trace back to one sample, sequenced in a study of neurological immune-mediated disorders. Time point here: longitudinal time-point 2. TCRdb itself ran the 5' RACE reads through MiXCR, one entry per CDR3 protein. The sample includes some 87,000 distinct CDR3 sequences, 13% of them seen just once. The material sequenced was PBMCs. The source is a female donor with HTLV-1-associated myelopathy (HAM/TSP).

This clonotype showed up many times. CDR3 bases: TGCGCCAGCAGCTCGGGACTAGCGGGTCGAGATACGCAGTATTTT. It codes for CASSSGLAGRDTQYF. The chain employs TRBV5-1 and TRBJ2-3, with 12 bases fitting TRBD2. Losses at the gene ends were 3 bases for V and 5 bases for J; bases not matched to a gene: 4. The CDR3 covers 15 residues. The germline gives CDR1 SGHRS, CDR2 YFSETQ.

This clonotype was seen many times. The J gene is TRBJ1-2, the V gene TRBV6-1, with D possibly TRBD1 on 5 matching bases. The CDR3 consists of 15 residues. CDR1 is MNHNS, CDR2 SASEGT, per germline. Between the trimmed V and J ends, which lost 4 bases and 4 bases, there was a span of 16 bases. The chain's CDR3 is CASSGSTWGVYGYTF. CDR3 DNA sequence: TGTGCCAGCAGTGGATCGACTTGGGGGGTCTATGGCTACACCTTC.

This clonotype was counted at least ten times. The chain carries TRBV5-1 and TRBJ2-3; D uncertain. Germline loops: CDR1 SGHRS, CDR2 YFSETQ. The CDR3 sequence is 15 residues long. V was shortened by 1 base and J by 0 bases, with 9 bases between the two germline ends. CDR3 nucleotide sequence: TGCGCCAGCAGCTTGTCGGGCCCTAGCACAGATACGCAGTATTTT. It specifies CASSLSGPSTDTQYF. The whole variable domain, remainder taken from reference TRBV5-1 and TRBJ2-3, is KAGVTQTPRYLIKTRGQQVTLSCSPISGHRSVSWYQQTPGQGLQFLFEYFSETQRNKGNFPGRFSGRQFSNSRSEMNVSTLELGDSALYLCASSLSGPSTDTQYFGPGTRLTVL.

This clonotype was detected many times. This chain links TRBV12-3 or TRBV12-4 with TRBJ2-7; 15 bases agree with TRBD2. V gave up 6 bases and J gave up 12 bases; unmatched junction bases: 12. The CDR3 has 15 residues. The CDR3 loop reads CASSLNGLAGGPGYF. CDR3 coding DNA: TGTGCCAGCAGCCTAAACGGACTAGCGGGGGGGCCGGGGTACTTC.

This clonotype was seen a handful of times. The chain couples TRBV12-3 or TRBV12-4 to TRBJ1-1, with a possible D match to TRBD1 (6 bases). CDR3 length equals 12 residues. V gave up 1 base and J gave up 10 bases, with 10 bases separating them. The CDR3 sequence is CASSLVRGGAFF. The CDR3 DNA reads as TGTGCCAGCAGTTTAGTAAGGGGGGGAGCTTTCTTT.

This clonotype showed up many times. J is TRBJ1-2 and V is TRBV5-1; the D gene is possibly TRBD1 (6 bases). Germline V gene lookup returns CDR1 SGHRS and CDR2 YFSETQ. V was cut by 0 bases and J by 5 bases, with 11 bases left in between. The CDR3 length is 14 residues. The CDR3 is CASSLESQGYGYTF. DNA for the CDR3: TGCGCCAGCAGCTTGGAAAGCCAGGGGTATGGCTACACCTTC.

This clonotype was picked up many times. The CDR3 DNA reads TGTGCCAGCAGCTTGAAGACAGACAGACTCTATGGCTACACCTTC. Its protein product is CASSLKTDRLYGYTF. The chain couples TRBV5-6 to TRBJ1-2; possibly TRBD1 for D (5 bases). The ends were cut back, 1 base at V and 4 bases at J, with 14 bases in the middle. Germline V lookup: CDR1 SGHDT, CDR2 YYEEEE. The CDR3 has 15 amino acids.

This clonotype has ten or more counts. V usage is TRBV20-1 and J usage is TRBJ1-4; TRBD1 might be the D (5 bases). Between the trimmed V and J ends, which lost 6 bases and 0 bases, there was a span of 14 bases. From germline, CDR1 is DFQATT and CDR2 SNEGSKA (reference sequence). CDR3 length: 15 residues. CDR3 in amino acids: CSATRGAATNEKLFF. CDR3 DNA: TGCAGTGCCACAAGGGGAGCTGCAACTAATGAAAAACTGTTTTTT.

At least ten counts were recorded for this clonotype. The chain couples TRBV7-3 to TRBJ2-7; D perhaps matches TRBD1 (6 bases). The germline V and J ends were trimmed by 5 bases and 0 bases, with 11 bases remaining between them. Germline V gene lookup returns CDR1 SGHTA and CDR2 FQGTGA. CDR3 length: 14 amino acids. The CDR3 bases are TGTGCCAGCAGCCTGTACAGGGACTCCTACGAGCAGTACTTC. Amino acid sequence: CASSLYRDSYEQYF.

This clonotype appeared many times. This chain joins TRBV5-1 and TRBJ2-2, with D perhaps being TRBD1 or TRBD2 (5 bases each). The V gene lost 4 bases and the J gene lost 9 bases, with 13 bases spanning the gap. Germline V gene lookup returns CDR1 SGHRS and CDR2 YFSETQ. CDR3 length: 13 amino acids. CDR3 DNA: TGCGCCAGCAGCCGGGACCTCTCGAGGGAGCTGTTTTTT. Translating it yields CASSRDLSRELFF.

As for this clonotype: A read error may be the cause here, since a much bigger clone is one base away. The chain has TRBV4-1 and TRBJ1-3, with D hard to call. The CDR3 runs to 16 residues. Per the germline V gene, CDR1 is MGHRA and CDR2 is YSYEKL. The CDR3 region has the DNA TGCGCCAGCAGCCAAACCCTCAGGTTCTCTGGAAACACCAAATATTTT. Its protein is CASSQTLRFSGNTKYF.

This clonotype came up many times. The gene calls are TRBV20-1 and TRBJ2-3, with 9 positions matching TRBD2. Trimming cost V 3 bases and J 3 bases; bases outside gene matches: 7. Germline V gene sequence: CDR1 DFQATT, CDR2 SNEGSKA (reference sequence). The CDR3 is 15 amino acids. The CDR3, as DNA: TGCAGTGCTAGCGCCTGGGCGGGGGGGACAGATACGCAGTATTTT. Amino acids: CSASAWAGGTDTQYF.

This clonotype was recorded many times. The V gene is TRBV28, the J gene TRBJ2-7; D not resolved. The V gene's germline CDR1 is MDHEN and CDR2 SYDVKM. With 6 bases removed from V and 4 bases from J, the gap between germline ends came to 4 bases. The CDR3 consists of 10 residues. The CDR3, as DNA: TGTGCCAGCAGCCGTTACGAGCAGTACTTC. It is translated as CASSRYEQYF.

In this sample, this clonotype turned up many times. The chain is built from TRBV6-2 or TRBV6-3 and TRBJ2-1; D call uncertain. CDR3 length equals 14 residues. Germline-derived CDR1 and CDR2 are MNHEY and SVGEGT. V gave up 0 bases and J gave up 6 bases, with 9 bases separating them. The CDR3 DNA sequence: TGTGCCAGCAGTTACTCGGCCGGGTTCAATGAGCAGTTCTTC. Translating it yields CASSYSAGFNEQFF.

The chain uses TRBV10-3 and TRBJ2-5, with D perhaps TRBD1 (5 bases). This CDR3 contains 14 residues. Germline values: CDR1 ENHRY, CDR2 SYGVKD. V dropped 4 bases and J dropped 4 bases, with 13 bases sitting between them. The CDR3 sequence: CAISGQGPPETQYF. The CDR3, as DNA: TGTGCCATCAGTGGGCAGGGTCCCCCAGAGACCCAGTACTTC.

The sample holds many counts of this clonotype. The J gene is TRBJ1-1, the V gene TRBV5-4, with 9 bases aligning to TRBD1. Per germline, CDR1 SGHNT and CDR2 YYREEE (reference sequence). After removal of 0 bases from V and 4 bases from J, the junction contained 4 bases not matched to a gene. The CDR3 contains 15 residues. The CDR3 sequence: CASSLGQGEGTEAFF. CDR3 nucleotide sequence: TGTGCCAGCAGCTTGGGACAGGGGGAAGGCACTGAAGCTTTCTTT.

This clonotype occurred many times. The chain links TRBV5-1 to TRBJ2-5, with D unresolved. This CDR3 contains 12 residues. V was pared by 1 base and J by 6 bases, with 7 bases between. From germline, CDR1 is SGHRS and CDR2 YFSETQ. CDR3 sequence reads: CASSLNPKTQYF. In DNA form, the CDR3 reads TGCGCCAGCAGCTTGAACCCCAAGACCCAGTACTTC.

This clonotype was observed many times. The rearrangement uses TRBV5-1 and TRBJ1-6, with unresolved D. The CDR3 loop spans 14 amino acids. The V end lost 0 bases, the J end lost 8 bases, and 9 bases lay between the germline ends. Germline CDR1 SGHRS, CDR2 YFSETQ. The CDR3 is CASSLAVRDSPLHF. CDR3 bases: TGCGCCAGCAGCTTGGCCGTAAGGGATTCACCCCTCCACTTT.

This clonotype was recorded many times. The chain joins TRBV7-8 to TRBJ2-7; D is unresolved. Germline lookup yields CDR1 SGHVS and CDR2 FQNEAQ. The CDR3 totals 14 residues. Trimming left V 0 bases short and J 4 bases short, with 10 bases between. CDR3 coding DNA: TGTGCCAGCAGCTTAGCTGGCGCAGTTTACGAGCAGTACTTC. Residues: CASSLAGAVYEQYF.

As regards this clonotype: The junction departs from the called germline gene at one end, perhaps through a read error. The CDR3 spells CACSAGPGRSYEQYF. In nucleotides, the CDR3 is TGTGCCTGCAGTGCCGGTCCCGGTCGCTCCTACGAGCAGTACTTC. The chain links TRBV2 to TRBJ2-7; D is undetermined. Germline CDR1 SNHLY, CDR2 FYNNEI. This CDR3 is 15 amino acids long.

This chain uses TRBV5-1 with TRBJ2-7; D is perhaps TRBD2 (5 bases). Germline CDR1 reads SGHRS; CDR2 reads YFSETQ. V lost 4 bases and J lost 6, with 20 bases in between. The CDR3 extends over 15 amino acids. CDR3 sequence reads: CASSPRIQWGAEQYF. CDR3 DNA sequence: TGCGCCAGCAGCCCCCGGATCCAGTGGGGAGCCGAGCAGTACTTC.

This clonotype has ten or more counts. The V gene is TRBV6-1, the J gene TRBJ1-3; no reliable D call. CDR1 and CDR2 (germline): MNHNS, SASEGT. Trimming took 5 bases from V and 4 from J, leaving 9 bases between them. The CDR3 is made up of 13 amino acids. The CDR3 reads CASSRTLGNTIYF. CDR3 nucleotide sequence: TGTGCCAGCAGTAGGACTCTCGGAAACACCATATATTTT.

This clonotype was observed at least ten times. The genes are TRBV20-1 and TRBJ2-2; D unresolved. The CDR3 consists of 11 residues. CDR1 and CDR2 (germline): DFQATT, SNEGSKA (reference sequence). V lost 3 bases and J lost 11, with 10 bases in between. In DNA, the CDR3 is TGCAGTGCTAGTAGACAAGCCGAGCTGTTTTTT. Translation: CSASRQAELFF.

This clonotype was recorded at least ten times. The chain employs TRBV5-1 and TRBJ2-5, with unresolved D. Deletions cut 0 bases from V and 5 bases from J, with 14 bases between. The CDR3 length is 15 residues. Germline V gene lookup returns CDR1 SGHRS and CDR2 YFSETQ. The CDR3 nucleotides read TGCGCCAGCAGCTTGGAGACACCCCAATGGGAGACCCAGTACTTC. Its translation is CASSLETPQWETQYF. Filled out from reference TRBV5-1 and TRBJ2-5, the complete variable domain reads KAGVTQTPRYLIKTRGQQVTLSCSPISGHRSVSWYQQTPGQGLQFLFEYFSETQRNKGNFPGRFSGRQFSNSRSEMNVSTLELGDSALYLCASSLETPQWETQYFGPGTRLLVL.

The table lists this clonotype with many counts. This chain links TRBV4-1 with TRBJ2-5; 10 bases map to TRBD2. Germline V gene data show CDR1 as MGHRA and CDR2 as YSYEKL. Unmatched junction bases numbered 11, after V lost 5 bases and J lost 5 bases. This CDR3 region has 16 residues. CDR3 DNA sequence: TGCGCCAGCAGCGTCGCTAGCGGGGGAAGAGGGGAGACCCAGTACTTC. Protein: CASSVASGGRGETQYF.

This clonotype has at least ten counts. This sequence joins TRBV5-1 and TRBJ2-3; D gene unclear. The V and J ends lost 0 bases and 10 bases respectively, with 18 bases between them. Germline V gene data show CDR1 as SGHRS and CDR2 as YFSETQ. The CDR3 has 15 residues. CDR3 loop: CASSLGPPVSLPQYF. For the CDR3, the DNA is TGCGCCAGCAGCTTGGGCCCTCCCGTTAGTCTTCCGCAGTATTTT.

This clonotype was counted many times. This chain uses TRBV5-1 with TRBJ1-6; the D is unclear. V was shortened by 0 bases and J by 8 bases, with 3 bases between the two germline ends. Germline V gives CDR1 SGHRS, CDR2 YFSETQ. This CDR3 is 12 amino acids long. The CDR3: CASSLGDSPLHF. The CDR3 DNA sequence: TGCGCCAGCAGCTTGGGGGATTCACCCCTCCACTTT.

V is TRBV5-6 and J is TRBJ1-4; D ambiguous. CDR1 and CDR2 from the germline V gene are SGHDT and YYEEEE. V dropped 3 bases and J dropped 2 bases, with 17 bases sitting between them. CDR3 length: 17 residues. CDR3 DNA: TGTGCCAGCAGCTCGTTTGTGACCCACAAGACTAATGAAAAACTGTTTTTT. Protein: CASSSFVTHKTNEKLFF.

This clonotype was counted many times. The chain has TRBV28 and TRBJ2-1; TRBD1 matches at 10 bases. Germline CDR1 and CDR2: MDHEN and SYDVKM. The junction had 11 bases not matched to a gene; V was cut back by 5 bases and J by 7 bases. The CDR3 loop spans 16 amino acids. The CDR3, as DNA: TGTGCCAGCAGTAGCCCACGGACAGGGGGTGTAAATGAGCAGTTCTTC. It codes for CASSSPRTGGVNEQFF.